The 24 T cell receptor beta chains given below trace back to one sample, sequenced in a study of beta chain features in type 1 diabetes. Isolated RNA was reverse transcribed in full, so expressed TCRB transcripts were sequenced. The data were produced by immunoSEQ multiplex PCR, yet TCRdb's version contains in-frame clones alone and is incomplete. The sample has around 500,000 clones; roughly 10% are singletons. The sequencing input was naive CD4+ T cells from blood. These receptor sequences come from a woman between 18 and 30 years old in good health.

This clone was seen a few times. This chain uses TRBV19 with TRBJ1-1; no definite D call. V shed 3 bases and J shed 2 bases, with 13 bases lying between them. The CDR3 length is 15 residues. Germline values: CDR1 LNHDA, CDR2 SQIVND (reference sequence). The CDR3: CASSMRAEGNTEAFF. CDR3 bases: TGTGCCAGTAGTATGCGGGCAGAGGGTAACACTGAAGCTTTCTTT.

The genes are TRBV7-2 and TRBJ2-7; D may be TRBD1 (5 bases). CDR1 SGHTA and CDR2 FQGNSA come from the germline V gene. The CDR3 has 16 amino acids. With 5 bases removed from V and 6 bases from J, the gap between germline ends came to 23 bases. The CDR3 reads CASSAQAIALVSEQYF. DNA of the CDR3: TGTGCCAGCAGCGCACAGGCTATTGCTCTAGTAAGCGAGCAGTACTTC. The full variable domain, in which reference TRBV7-2 and TRBJ2-7 provide the parts outside the CDR3, is GAGVSQSPSNKVTEKGKDVELRCDPISGHTALYWYRQSLGQGLEFLIYFQGNSAPDKSGLPSDRFSAERTGGSVSTLTIQRTQQEDSAVYLCASSAQAIALVSEQYFGPGTRLTVT.

The table lists this clone with a few counts. This CDR3 reads CASPGSYRGGYTF. The CDR3 DNA follows: TGTGCCTCTCCGGGGTCCTATCGGGGTGGCTACACCTTC. The J gene is TRBJ1-2, the V gene TRBV30; D gene ambiguous. The length of the CDR3 is 13 residues. CDR1 and CDR2 from the germline V gene are GTSNPN and SVGIG (reference sequence). V was trimmed by 7 bases and J by 7 bases, leaving 19 bases between them.

This chain links TRBV9 with TRBJ1-2, with 8 bases identical to TRBD1. This CDR3 has 13 amino acids. V was clipped by 3 bases and J by 7 bases; unmatched bases: 5. The V gene's germline CDR1 is SGDLS and CDR2 YYNGEE. The CDR3 DNA follows: TGTGCCAGCAGCGGGACAGGGCTTGGTGGCTACACCTTC. Translation gives CASSGTGLGGYTF.

The chain has TRBV6-1 and TRBJ1-1; no reliable D call. CDR3 length equals 13 residues. The germline V gene encodes CDR1 MNHNS and CDR2 SASEGT. Trimming took 5 bases from V and 3 from J, leaving 10 bases between them. This chain's CDR3 is CASSSGRHTEAFF. CDR3 sequence (DNA): TGTGCCAGCAGTAGTGGACGGCACACTGAAGCTTTCTTT.

The DNA for the CDR3 is TGTGCCAGCAGCTTGGTTTTAGCGGGGCAAAACATTCAGTACTTC. Translating gives CASSLVLAGQNIQYF. The chain links TRBV5-4 to TRBJ2-4; TRBD2 aligns across 8 bases. J was trimmed by 5 bases and V by 0 bases; bases with no gene match: 4. Germline loops: CDR1 SGHNT, CDR2 YYREEE (reference sequence). This CDR3 has 15 residues.

In DNA form, the CDR3 reads TGTGCCAGCAGTTACTCACTGGACAGCTACAATGAGCAGTTCTTC. This codes for CASSYSLDSYNEQFF. This rearrangement joins TRBV6-5 to TRBJ2-1; D is perhaps TRBD1 (6 bases). Trimming shortened V by 0 bases and J by 3 bases, and 9 bases separated the two germline ends. This CDR3 has 15 amino acids. Germline CDR1 reads MNHEY; CDR2 reads SVGAGI.

There are a few counts of this clone. The J gene is TRBJ1-1, the V gene TRBV30, with D possibly being TRBD1 (5 bases). The CDR3 covers 14 residues. Per germline, CDR1 GTSNPN and CDR2 SVGIG (reference sequence). V was shortened by 1 base and J by 3 bases, with 12 bases between the two germline ends. The CDR3: CAWSDGRAYTEAFF. The CDR3 bases are TGTGCCTGGAGTGATGGCAGGGCCTACACTGAAGCTTTCTTT.

In this sample, this clone turned up a few times. The CDR3 reads CASSTDREGELFF. CDR3 nucleotide sequence: TGTGCCAGCTCAACGGACAGGGAAGGGGAGCTGTTTTTT. The chain recombines TRBV18 with TRBJ2-2, with 8 bases aligning to TRBD1. Germline values: CDR1 KGHSH, CDR2 LQKENI. The V segment lost 5 bases and the J segment 8 bases; nucleotides outside the gene matches: 4. The CDR3 runs to 13 residues.

This clone occurred a few times. V gene TRBV11-1 combines with J gene TRBJ2-1; 7 bases are shared with TRBD2. Per the germline V gene, CDR1 is SGHAT and CDR2 is FQDESV (reference sequence). This CDR3 comprises 14 residues. Unmatched junction bases numbered 7, after V lost 1 base and J lost 10 bases. The CDR3 coding sequence is TGTGCCAGCAGCTTAGTCCAGACTAGCTGGGAGCAGTTCTTC. Translated, it gives CASSLVQTSWEQFF.

J is TRBJ1-1 and V is TRBV7-9; no firm D call. The V gene lost 5 bases and the J gene lost 0 bases, with 13 bases spanning the gap. CDR3 length: 15 amino acids. Germline assignment: CDR1 SEHNR and CDR2 FQNEAQ (reference sequence). The CDR3 DNA reads as TGTGCCAGCAGCCCCTGGTCGTCCATGAACACTGAAGCTTTCTTT. Residues: CASSPWSSMNTEAFF.

The chain carries TRBV7-2 and TRBJ1-2, with D possibly being TRBD1 (6 bases). CDR3 size: 12 residues. With 4 bases removed from V and 8 bases from J, the gap between germline ends came to 11 bases. Germline V gene data show CDR1 as SGHTA and CDR2 as FQGNSA. The CDR3 nucleotides are TGTGCCAGCAGCTACGGGGGGCTCGGCTACACCTTC. As protein: CASSYGGLGYTF.

V and J are TRBV7-9 and TRBJ2-7; D is perhaps TRBD1 (5 bases). CDR1 and CDR2 from the germline V gene are SEHNR and FQNEAQ (reference sequence). This CDR3 contains 16 residues. Trimming pared 5 bases from V and 5 bases from J, leaving 22 bases between. CDR3 loop: CASSTPTRQWGHEQYF. The CDR3 nucleotides are TGTGCCAGCAGCACTCCTACCCGACAGTGGGGTCACGAGCAGTACTTC.

As concerns this clone: Other DNA variants within this sample encode the same CDR3. The chain employs TRBV7-2 and TRBJ2-1, with 10 nucleotides matching TRBD1. J gave up 3 bases and V 5 bases, and 4 bases lay outside the gene matches. The CDR3 length is 15 residues. Germline V gives CDR1 SGHTA, CDR2 FQGNSA. The CDR3 region has the DNA TGTGCCAGCAGCCGCGACAGGGGGCTCTACAATGAGCAGTTCTTC. This gives the protein CASSRDRGLYNEQFF.

V gene TRBV5-1 combines with J gene TRBJ1-1; D gene uncertain. This CDR3 spans 13 amino acids. The V gene lost 0 bases and the J gene lost 1 base, with 4 bases spanning the gap. Germline V CDR1 and CDR2: SGHRS, YFSETQ. As DNA, the CDR3 is TGCGCCAGCAGCTTGGCCCCGAACACTGAAGCTTTCTTT. Amino acid sequence: CASSLAPNTEAFF.

In its sample, this clone was seen a few times. The chain is built from TRBV25-1 and TRBJ1-3; D uncertain. V was trimmed by 6 bases and J by 4 bases, leaving 16 bases between them. CDR1 is MGHDK and CDR2 is SYGVNS in the germline V gene. The CDR3 runs to 15 residues. The CDR3 DNA sequence: TGTGCCAGCAGCCCGGACGGTAGGGCGGGAAACACCATATATTTT. Residues: CASSPDGRAGNTIYF.

In its sample, this clone was seen a few times. The CDR3, as DNA: TGTGCCAGCAGCCAGCCAATTCTAGCGGGGCCTGATACGCAGTATTTT. Encoded protein: CASSQPILAGPDTQYF. This sequence joins TRBV14 and TRBJ2-3, with 9 bases that match TRBD2. V shed 3 bases and J 6 bases; nucleotides not matched to a gene: 10. Germline values: CDR1 SGHDN, CDR2 FVKESK. This CDR3 comprises 16 residues.

The chain uses TRBV27 and TRBJ1-2; 7 bases align to TRBD1. CDR1 is MNHEY, CDR2 SMNVEV, per germline (reference sequence). J gave up 3 bases and V 7 bases, and 8 bases lay outside the gene matches. This CDR3 is 14 amino acids long. The CDR3 DNA is TGTGCCAGCAACTATGACAGGGAGCACTATGGCTACACCTTC. This sequence encodes CASNYDREHYGYTF.

This clone has a handful of counts. The genes are TRBV7-9 and TRBJ2-3, with 10 bases matching TRBD2. There are 15 residues in the CDR3. Germline-derived CDR1 and CDR2 are SEHNR and FQNEAQ (reference sequence). V lost 5 bases, J lost 4 bases, and 6 bases stayed unmatched. CDR3 in amino acids: CASSQGGLAADTQYF. CDR3 DNA sequence: TGTGCCAGCAGCCAGGGCGGACTAGCGGCAGATACGCAGTATTTT.

The rearrangement joins TRBV7-2 to TRBJ2-7; 7 positions match TRBD2. Germline V gene lookup returns CDR1 SGHTA and CDR2 FQGNSA. Unmatched junction bases numbered 9, after V lost 4 bases and J lost 3 bases. The CDR3 is 15 amino acids. CDR3 sequence: CASSSVGGTSYEQYV. The CDR3 bases are TGTGCCAGCAGCTCGGTCGGGGGGACCAGCTACGAGCAGTACGTC.

V gene TRBV29-1 combines with J gene TRBJ1-1; no reliable D call. The CDR3 extends over 13 amino acids. V lost 2 bases to trimming and J lost 8 bases, with 15 bases between them. Germline V gene data show CDR1 as SQVTM and CDR2 as ANQGSEA. This CDR3 reads CSVETGKRDEAFF. In DNA form, the CDR3 reads TGCAGCGTTGAAACCGGGAAAAGAGACGAAGCTTTCTTT. Looking up the rest from reference TRBV29-1 and TRBJ1-1 gives the full variable domain: SAVISQKPSRDICQRGTSLTIQCQVDSQVTMMFWYRQQPGQSLTLIATANQGSEATYESGFVIDKFPISRPNLTFSTLTVSNMSPEDSSIYLCSVETGKRDEAFFGQGTRLTVV.

This clone has a handful of counts. An end of the junction differs from the germline gene, which may be a read error. V and J are TRBV7-9 and TRBJ2-1; 10 nucleotides align to TRBD2. Germline V gene sequence: CDR1 SEHNR, CDR2 FQNEAQ (reference sequence). The CDR3 runs 15 residues. CDR3 DNA sequence: TGTGCCAGCAGCGAACCGGGACTAGCGTACACTGAGCAGTTCTTC. It codes for CASSEPGLAYTEQFF.

This clone was seen more than once but under ten times. The chain couples TRBV7-9 to TRBJ1-1, with D possibly being TRBD1 (5 bases). Germline CDR1 and CDR2: SEHNR and FQNEAQ (reference sequence). The CDR3 totals 14 residues. V lost 5 bases, J lost 5 bases, and 15 bases lay in between. The CDR3 DNA is TGTGCCAGCAGCCTAGACAGTGGAATAACTGAAGCTTTCTTT. Translation: CASSLDSGITEAFF.

This clone showed up just a few times. The chain uses TRBV7-2 and TRBJ1-2, with D unclear. The CDR3 loop spans 14 amino acids. Germline V gene sequence: CDR1 SGHTA, CDR2 FQGNSA. V lost 1 base, J lost 1 base, and 7 bases lay in between. CDR3 sequence reads: CASSLGPFNYGYTF. CDR3 coding DNA: TGTGCCAGCAGCTTAGGGCCCTTTAACTATGGCTACACCTTC.